This T cell receptor (beta chain) was recorded in a study of T cell responses to AZD1222 COVID-19 vaccine. On this clone: What it binds is unknown.

Whole-study results and caveats: Only 5 or 6 individuals given AZD1222 were seropositive at baseline. Unmutated variant regions are reportedly the target of nearly half of TCRs that are spike-specific. Donors were largely white British and mainly female; clonal diversity was possibly underestimated. Spike-specific TCR breadth and depth rose after two AZD1222 doses.

CDR3 size: 16 residues. Per the germline V gene, CDR1 is MGHRA and CDR2 is YSYEKL. V was cut by 2 bases and J by 1 base, with 12 bases left in between. Using immunoSEQ multiplex PCR, the repertoire was profiled, and TCRdb retains in-frame clones only, with some absent. The sample holds 150,000 to 200,000 clones, 90% to 95% seen once. The sample here was peripheral blood, taken 28 days after the second AZD1222 dose. This receptor was taken from an adult who received the AZD1222 COVID-19 vaccine. This chain links TRBV4-1 with TRBJ1-5, with a weak D call TRBD1 (5 bases). The CDR3 DNA is TGCGCCAGCAGCCAACAGACAGCGATCAGCAATCAGCCCCAGCATTTT. Protein sequence: CASSQQTAISNQPQHF.